The rows below give T cell receptor beta chains drawn from one sample of a study of cytomegalovirus exposure and HLA in healthy donors. The assay was immunoSEQ multiplex PCR, and TCRdb's table has in-frame clones only and misses some. The data show 120,000 or so clones, about four fifths seen once. Sequenced: PBMCs. These TCRs come from a woman between 45 and 60 years old in good health and CMV-seropositive. The conserved cysteine and the conserved F or W are not part of the CDR3 here.

j_call: TRBJ2-1; v_call: TRBV6-5; cdr3_aa: ASSQGTGIRNEQF
j_call: TRBJ2-2; v_call: TRBV30; cdr3_aa: AWSVPTGTGSGELF
j_call: TRBJ1-4; v_call: TRBV6-1; cdr3_aa: ASSDRGATNEKLF
j_call: TRBJ2-3; v_call: TRBV9; cdr3_aa: ASSVGSATDTQY
j_call: TRBJ1-1; v_call: TRBV6-5; cdr3_aa: ASSEVGSGTEAF
j_call: TRBJ2-5; v_call: TRBV5-1; cdr3_aa: ASSQPGETQY
j_call: TRBJ1-5; v_call: TRBV18; cdr3_aa: ASSPDIHNQPQH
j_call: TRBJ1-2; v_call: TRBV5-1; cdr3_aa: ASSFNPGQGAGGYT
j_call: TRBJ1-2; v_call: TRBV25-1; cdr3_aa: ASYRGGGYGYT
j_call: TRBJ2-1; v_call: TRBV7-2; cdr3_aa: ASSWDYNEQF
j_call: TRBJ1-5; v_call: TRBV2; cdr3_aa: ASTQLRLGHSNQPQH
j_call: TRBJ1-2; v_call: TRBV7-2; cdr3_aa: ASNPQGVRNYGYT
j_call: TRBJ2-3; v_call: TRBV4-3; cdr3_aa: ASSLTTPGGPSVDTQY
j_call: TRBJ2-1; v_call: TRBV10-3; cdr3_aa: AISRDNYNEQF
j_call: TRBJ2-5; v_call: TRBV5-1; cdr3_aa: ASSAGQGETQY
j_call: TRBJ2-7; v_call: TRBV5-1; cdr3_aa: ASSLGGDSYEQY
j_call: TRBJ1-1; v_call: TRBV19; cdr3_aa: ASSSRRTEAF
j_call: TRBJ1-1; v_call: TRBV7-6; cdr3_aa: ASSPGGGGNTEAF
j_call: TRBJ1-2; v_call: TRBV6-6; cdr3_aa: ASSYPSGGLYGYT
j_call: TRBJ2-1; v_call: TRBV7-2; cdr3_aa: ASSPTSGSGNEQF
j_call: TRBJ2-3; v_call: TRBV2; cdr3_aa: ASRLAGGLTDTQY